These 32 T cell receptor beta chains originate from one sample sequenced in a study of post-analysis software for immune sequencing data. What these receptors recognize is not known. Whole-study results and caveats: In patients, about 5 TRBV segments were more frequent than in controls, with TRBV5-6, TRBV5-1 and TRBV20-1 among them.

Unique molecular identifiers had been added to the TCR beta cDNA libraries. From the PCR reads, TCRdb called clonotypes with MiXCR, one entry per CDR3 protein. The repertoire holds 400,000 to 500,000 distinct CDR3 sequences, approximately 38% seen once, with less than 8% in the top ten. Sequencing was done on a sample of blood. The receptors were gathered from a girl aged 2 to 9 with multiple sclerosis.

This chain uses TRBV7-3 with TRBJ2-5, with TRBD1 matching over 7 bases. Trimming cost V 6 bases and J 1 base; bases outside gene matches: 8. CDR1 is SGHTA and CDR2 is FQGTGA in the germline V gene. This CDR3 is built from 15 residues. The CDR3 region is CASSRTGQPQETQYF. The CDR3 bases are TGTGCCAGCAGTAGAACGGGACAGCCCCAAGAGACCCAGTACTTC. The full variable domain, its missing parts supplied by reference TRBV7-3 and TRBJ2-5, is GAGVSQTPSNKVTEKGKYVELRCDPISGHTALYWYRQSLGQGPEFLIYFQGTGAADDSGLPNDRFFAVRPEGSVSTLKIQRTERGDSAVYLCASSRTGQPQETQYFGPGTRLLVL.

This chain joins TRBV24-1 and TRBJ2-5; the D is unclear. The CDR3 length is 12 residues. The V gene's germline CDR1 is KGHDR and CDR2 SFDVKD. Trimming cost V 4 bases and J 4 bases, with 6 bases left between them. The CDR3 DNA follows: TGTGCCACCAGTGAGGGTGGAGAGACCCAGTACTTC. Its protein product is CATSEGGETQYF.

The CDR3 DNA is TGCGCCAGCAGCGGGGGACTTCTAACAGATACGCAGTATTTT. This translates into CASSGGLLTDTQYF. The V gene is TRBV5-1, the J gene TRBJ2-3; D perhaps matches TRBD2 (6 bases). The germline CDR1 and CDR2 sequences are SGHRS and YFSETQ. CDR3 length: 14 residues. Trimming removed 4 bases from V and 3 bases from J, with 12 bases in between.

V and J are TRBV28 and TRBJ2-1; D remains unclear. This CDR3 is built from 16 residues. Trimming shortened V by 1 base and J by 8 bases, and 18 bases separated the two germline ends. Germline lookup yields CDR1 MDHEN and CDR2 SYDVKM. CDR3 residues: CASSLSLTGRYDEQFF. The CDR3 region has the DNA TGTGCCAGCAGTTTATCGCTTACTGGACGGTACGATGAGCAGTTCTTC.

This clonotype has a count of ten or more. This chain uses TRBV29-1 with TRBJ2-5; 9 bases align to TRBD1. V shed 5 bases, J shed 5 bases, and the junction held 6 bases outside the gene matches. There are 13 residues in the CDR3. Germline lookup yields CDR1 SQVTM and CDR2 ANQGSEA. Here the CDR3 reads CSVRTGVGETQYF. DNA of the CDR3: TGCAGCGTTCGGACAGGGGTCGGCGAGACCCAGTACTTC. Using reference TRBV29-1 and TRBJ2-5 for the parts outside the CDR3, the full variable domain is SAVISQKPSRDICQRGTSLTIQCQVDSQVTMMFWYRQQPGQSLTLIATANQGSEATYESGFVIDKFPISRPNLTFSTLTVSNMSPEDSSIYLCSVRTGVGETQYFGPGTRLLVL.

This clonotype was picked up a small number of times. The rearrangement links TRBV27 to TRBJ2-7; D perhaps matches TRBD1 (6 bases). The CDR3 has 15 residues. V lost 2 bases to trimming and J lost 2 bases, with 13 bases between them. Germline values: CDR1 MNHEY, CDR2 SMNVEV (reference sequence). As DNA, the CDR3 is TGTGCCAGCAGTTTAACGTGGGGGCTGACCTACGAGCAGTACTTC. This gives the protein CASSLTWGLTYEQYF.

This clonotype was seen a few times. The chain employs TRBV5-1 and TRBJ2-1; no clear D gene. The CDR3 is made up of 13 amino acids. Germline V gene sequence: CDR1 SGHRS, CDR2 YFSETQ. Trimming left V 5 bases short and J 5 bases short, with 11 bases between. CDR3 protein: CASRPGRDNEQFF. The CDR3 DNA reads TGCGCCAGCAGGCCCGGGCGCGACAATGAGCAGTTCTTC.

The chain recombines TRBV4-1 with TRBJ2-7, with 7 bases that match TRBD1. The germline V gene encodes CDR1 MGHRA and CDR2 YSYEKL. V lost 8 bases to trimming and J lost 4 bases; unmatched junction nucleotides: 14. The CDR3 is 15 amino acids. The CDR3 DNA follows: TGCGCCAGCGGATACCCAGGGGGTGGGATTTACGAGCAGTACTTC. It codes for CASGYPGGGIYEQYF.

This clonotype was seen a handful of times. The chain links TRBV28 to TRBJ2-1; TRBD1 matches 8 bases. The ends lost 8 bases at V and 4 bases at J; junction bases unmatched: 10. The CDR3 is 15 amino acids. CDR1 MDHEN and CDR2 SYDVKM come from the germline V gene. The CDR3 protein is CASLSGTGLYNEQFF. The CDR3 DNA reads TGTGCCAGCCTTTCCGGGACAGGCTTATACAATGAGCAGTTCTTC.

This clonotype is medium-sized (0.01 to 0.1%) by share. The chain couples TRBV29-1 to TRBJ2-7; 8 nucleotides line up with TRBD2. V lost 3 bases and J lost 6; bases outside the gene matches: 4. The CDR3 runs 12 residues. Germline loops: CDR1 SQVTM, CDR2 ANQGSEA. CDR3 coding DNA: TGCAGCGTTGAGGGGACTAGTCGCGAGCAGTACTTC. This encodes CSVEGTSREQYF.

There are a few counts of this clonotype. The chain links TRBV27 to TRBJ2-7; 7 bases align to TRBD1. Per germline, CDR1 MNHEY and CDR2 SMNVEV (reference sequence). CDR3 length equals 14 residues. V was pared by 3 bases and J by 7 bases, with 9 bases of the junction left unmatched. The CDR3 here is CASSLSWTGQEQYF. The CDR3 coding sequence is TGTGCCAGCAGTTTGTCCTGGACAGGACAAGAGCAGTACTTC.

This clonotype was detected only once. The rearrangement joins TRBV28 to TRBJ2-3; D is perhaps TRBD2 (5 bases). CDR3 length: 15 amino acids. Germline CDR1 is MDHEN and CDR2 is SYDVKM. Deletions cut 5 bases from V and 3 bases from J, with 15 bases between. In DNA, the CDR3 is TGTGCCAGCAGTCCATGGGGAGTAGTTACAGATACGCAGTATTTT. As protein: CASSPWGVVTDTQYF.

This clonotype was counted ten times or more. The chain has TRBV27 and TRBJ2-1; 7 nucleotides agree with TRBD2. The CDR3 totals 17 residues. The germline gives CDR1 MNHEY, CDR2 SMNVEV (reference sequence). Unmatched junction bases numbered 8, after V lost 3 bases and J lost 0 bases. CDR3 sequence reads: CASSFRPGGYSYNEQFF. CDR3 nucleotide sequence: TGTGCCAGCAGTTTCAGGCCGGGAGGCTACTCCTACAATGAGCAGTTCTTC.

The chain couples TRBV10-3 to TRBJ2-7, with 7 bases fitting TRBD1. Germline-derived CDR1 and CDR2 are ENHRY and SYGVKD. V lost 6 bases and J lost 2; bases outside the gene matches: 4. The CDR3 is made up of 13 amino acids. CDR3 amino acids: CAISRDRTYEQYF. The CDR3 coding sequence is TGTGCCATCAGCCGGGACAGAACCTACGAGCAGTACTTC.

The J gene is TRBJ1-5, the V gene TRBV2; 8 bases are a match to TRBD1. CDR3 length equals 14 residues. J was trimmed by 2 bases and V by 7 bases; bases with no gene match: 4. Germline V lookup: CDR1 SNHLY, CDR2 FYNNEI. DNA for the CDR3: TGTGCCAGCAACGAACAGGGGGGCAATCAGCCCCAGCATTTT. Its protein product is CASNEQGGNQPQHF.

This clonotype occurred a few times. The J gene is TRBJ2-7, the V gene TRBV4-3, with D possibly being TRBD1 (5 bases). Germline CDR1 and CDR2: LGHNA and YSLEER. The CDR3 sequence is 15 residues long. Deletions cut 4 bases from V and 3 bases from J, with 16 bases between. The DNA for the CDR3 is TGCGCCAGCAGCCCGCAACAGGAACCTAACTACGAGCAGTACTTC. This codes for CASSPQQEPNYEQYF.

This rearrangement joins TRBV12-3 or TRBV12-4 to TRBJ1-6; D gene ambiguous. The CDR3 totals 14 residues. V lost 5 bases, J lost 5 bases, and 10 bases lay in between. Written as DNA, the CDR3 is TGTGCCAGCAGTCGGGCAGGCAATAATTCACCCCTCCACTTT. Translation: CASSRAGNNSPLHF.

This chain joins TRBV28 and TRBJ2-3, with D maybe TRBD2 (5 bases). Trimming took 4 bases from V and 2 from J, leaving 28 bases between them. The germline V gene has CDR1 MDHEN and CDR2 SYDVKM. The CDR3 is 20 amino acids. CDR3 in DNA: TGTGCCAGCAGTTCGAACCCTCTCTGGCGGGCCCGTTCTCACACAGATACGCAGTATTTT. Its translation: CASSSNPLWRARSHTDTQYF.

CDR3 bases: TGTGCCAGCAGCACGAGACTAGCGGGGTTACCTAGCACAGATACGCAGTATTTT. This sequence encodes CASSTRLAGLPSTDTQYF. V gene TRBV11-1 combines with J gene TRBJ2-3; TRBD2 aligns across 11 bases. Germline CDR1 and CDR2: SGHAT and FQDESV (reference sequence). The CDR3 contains 18 residues. The V gene end was trimmed by 5 bases and the J gene end by 0 bases; junction bases not matched to a gene: 10.

The V and J genes are TRBV11-2 and TRBJ2-1; 9 positions match TRBD2. The CDR3 runs to 16 residues. The trim removed 7 bases at V and 5 bases at J, leaving 12 bases unmatched. Germline CDR1 SGHAT, CDR2 FQNNGV. The CDR3, as DNA: TGTGCCAGCACCCTCAGAAGCGGGGGGAATGACAATGAGCAGTTCTTC. Protein sequence: CASTLRSGGNDNEQFF.

The genes are TRBV7-2 and TRBJ2-2, with D possibly matching TRBD1 (5 bases). This CDR3 contains 16 residues. V lost 0 bases to trimming and J lost 0 bases, with 8 bases between them. Germline CDR1 is SGHTA and CDR2 is FQGNSA. In DNA form, the CDR3 reads TGTGCCAGCAGCTTAGCGCAGGGCCCGAACACCGGGGAGCTGTTTTTT. Amino acid sequence: CASSLAQGPNTGELFF.

The chain carries TRBV14 and TRBJ2-1; 8 positions agree with TRBD1. Germline V CDR1 and CDR2: SGHDN, FVKESK. The V segment lost 0 bases and the J segment 8 bases; nucleotides outside the gene matches: 9. CDR3 size: 16 residues. CDR3 nucleotides: TGTGCCAGCAGCCAAGAAGGACAGGGAGTGTTCGATGAGCAGTTCTTC. Protein sequence: CASSQEGQGVFDEQFF.

This clonotype was picked up a small number of times. The chain couples TRBV20-1 to TRBJ2-7; D uncertain. V was clipped by 4 bases and J by 3 bases, with 19 bases between them. Germline V gene data show CDR1 as DFQATT and CDR2 as SNEGSKA (reference sequence). The CDR3 consists of 15 residues. The CDR3 region has the DNA TGCAGTGCTAACGCTGAAGGGCAGGTTCTCTACGAGCAGTACTTC. Translating it yields CSANAEGQVLYEQYF.

V gene TRBV2 combines with J gene TRBJ2-7; D could derive from TRBD1 or TRBD2 (5 bases each). The closer fit of TRBJ2-5 to the DNA end suggests the J call may be wrong. This CDR3 has 14 amino acids. The germline V gene encodes CDR1 SNHLY and CDR2 FYNNEI. This CDR3 is CASRMGPRGETQYF. As DNA, the CDR3 is TGTGCCAGCAGGATGGGACCCCGAGGAGAGACCCAGTACTTC.

The chain is built from TRBV9 and TRBJ2-7, with TRBD1 matching 9 bases. The germline CDR1 and CDR2 sequences are SGDLS and YYNGEE. The ends lost 4 bases at V and 5 bases at J; junction bases unmatched: 4. This CDR3 has 13 amino acids. CDR3 coding DNA: TGTGCCAGCAGCCCGGACAGGGGCGACGAGCAGTACTTC. Protein: CASSPDRGDEQYF.

This clonotype was found a few times. The chain's CDR3 is CASSPRQEGYEQYF. For the CDR3, the DNA is TGTGCCAGCAGTCCTCGACAGGAGGGCTACGAGCAGTACTTC. The chain links TRBV27 to TRBJ2-7; D may match TRBD1 or TRBD2 (6 bases each). Germline V gene data show CDR1 as MNHEY and CDR2 as SMNVEV (reference sequence). CDR3 length equals 14 residues. Trimming took 5 bases from V and 3 from J, leaving 14 bases between them.

This clonotype turned up a few times. This sequence joins TRBV12-3 or TRBV12-4 and TRBJ1-2; tentatively, D is TRBD1 (6 bases). The CDR3 contains 15 residues. With 5 bases removed from V and 4 bases from J, the gap between germline ends came to 17 bases. For the CDR3, the DNA is TGTGCCAGCAGTCGGACAGAATACCTTCGCTATGGCTACACCTTC. Translated: CASSRTEYLRYGYTF.

The chain combines TRBV12-3 or TRBV12-4 with TRBJ2-5; TRBD2 agrees at 7 bases. V gave up 5 bases and J gave up 3 bases; unmatched junction bases: 12. This CDR3 has 16 amino acids. The CDR3 nucleotides read TGTGCCAGCAGTCCTCCACGCGGACTAGGAAAAGAGACCCAGTACTTC. Protein sequence: CASSPPRGLGKETQYF.

CDR3 sequence (DNA): TGTGCCAGCAGTGAAGGGAGGGGGCGGGTTGAGCAGTTCTTC. It encodes CASSEGRGRVEQFF. The chain is built from TRBV25-1 and TRBJ2-1; D is perhaps TRBD1 or TRBD2 (7 bases each). The CDR3 sequence is 14 residues long. The ends were cut back, 2 bases at V and 9 bases at J, with 14 bases in the middle. Looked up from germline, CDR1 is MGHDK and CDR2 is SYGVNS.

The chain links TRBV3-1 to TRBJ1-6; a weak D match, TRBD1 (6 bases). Germline lookup yields CDR1 LGHDT and CDR2 YNNKEL (reference sequence). The V end was cut by 5 bases, the J end by 7 bases, with 9 bases between. This CDR3 comprises 13 residues. CDR3 DNA: TGTGCCAGCAGCGAAGGACAGAATTCACCCCTCCACTTT. It yields the protein CASSEGQNSPLHF.

This clonotype appeared many times. This chain uses TRBV28 with TRBJ2-3; D gene ambiguous. Deletions cut 5 bases from V and 0 bases from J, with 9 bases between. Germline V lookup: CDR1 MDHEN, CDR2 SYDVKM. CDR3 length: 14 amino acids. Here the CDR3 DNA reads TGTGCCAGCAGTGCTGCCCCCAGCACAGATACGCAGTATTTT. The encoded protein is CASSAAPSTDTQYF. The full variable domain, completed using reference TRBV28 and TRBJ2-3, is DVKVTQSSRYLVKRTGEKVFLECVQDMDHENMFWYRQDPGLGLRLIYFSYDVKMKEKGDIPEGYSVSREKKERFSLILESASTNQTSMYLCASSAAPSTDTQYFGPGTRLTVL.

This clonotype has just a few counts. The chain carries TRBV10-3 and TRBJ2-7; 10 nucleotides agree with TRBD1. The CDR3 has 14 amino acids. CDR1 and CDR2 from the germline V gene are ENHRY and SYGVKD. Trimming removed 3 bases from V and 3 bases from J; junction bases left unmatched: 2. CDR3 nucleotides: TGTGCCATCAGTGACGGGACAGGGGACTACGAGCAGTACTTC. Protein sequence: CAISDGTGDYEQYF.